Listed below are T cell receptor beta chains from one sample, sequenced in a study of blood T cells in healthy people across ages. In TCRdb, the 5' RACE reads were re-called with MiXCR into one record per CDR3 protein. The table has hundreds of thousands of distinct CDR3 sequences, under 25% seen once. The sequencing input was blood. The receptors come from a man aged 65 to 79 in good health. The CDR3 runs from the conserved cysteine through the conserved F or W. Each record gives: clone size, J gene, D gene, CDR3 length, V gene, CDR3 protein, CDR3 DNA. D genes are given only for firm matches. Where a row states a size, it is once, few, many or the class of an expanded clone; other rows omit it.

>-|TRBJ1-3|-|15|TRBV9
CARSPLVGVGNTIYF
TGTGCCCGCAGCCCTCTGGTGGGGGTGGGAAACACCATATATTTT
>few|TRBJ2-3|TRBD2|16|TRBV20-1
CSASPLLAGVRDTQYF
TGCAGTGCTAGTCCATTACTAGCGGGAGTGAGAGATACGCAGTATTTT
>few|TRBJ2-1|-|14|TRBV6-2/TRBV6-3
CASGYPLSYNEQFF
TGTGCCAGCGGATACCCTCTCTCCTACAATGAGCAGTTCTTC
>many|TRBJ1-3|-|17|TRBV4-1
CASSQDPGERSGNTIYF
TGCGCCAGCAGCCAAGATCCAGGGGAGCGCTCTGGAAACACCATATATTTT
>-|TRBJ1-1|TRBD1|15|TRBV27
CASSRDRVMNTEAFF
TGTGCCAGCAGCCGGGACAGGGTCATGAACACTGAAGCTTTCTTT
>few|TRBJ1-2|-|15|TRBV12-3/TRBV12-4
CASSLEWPSNYGYTF
TGTGCCAGCAGTTTAGAGTGGCCATCTAACTATGGCTACACCTTC
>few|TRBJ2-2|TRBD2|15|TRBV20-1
CSARPSGSRTGELFF
TGCAGTGCTAGACCGAGCGGGAGCCGGACCGGGGAGCTGTTTTTT
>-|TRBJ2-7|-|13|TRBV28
CASSLPDSREQYF
TGTGCCAGCAGTCTTCCGGACAGTCGGGAGCAGTACTTC
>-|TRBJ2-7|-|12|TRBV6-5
CATTGRLYEQYF
TGTGCCACTACGGGACGTCTCTACGAGCAGTACTTC
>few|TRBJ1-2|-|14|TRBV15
CATSRVEDSYSYTF
TGTGCCACCAGCAGAGTCGAGGACAGCTATAGCTACACCTTC
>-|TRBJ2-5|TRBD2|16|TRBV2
CASSSGLAGPKETQYF
TGTGCCAGCAGTTCCGGACTAGCGGGACCGAAAGAGACCCAGTACTTC
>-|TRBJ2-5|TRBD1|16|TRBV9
CASSVGPGQGTETQYF
TGTGCCAGCAGCGTAGGACCGGGACAGGGGACCGAGACCCAGTACTTC
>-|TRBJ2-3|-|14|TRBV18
CASSPYGGTDTQYF
TGTGCCAGCTCACCATATGGGGGAACAGATACGCAGTATTTT
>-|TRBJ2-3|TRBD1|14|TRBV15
CATNRGLTTDTQYF
TGTGCCACTAACAGGGGGCTTACCACAGATACGCAGTATTTT
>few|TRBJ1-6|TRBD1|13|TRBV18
CASSPSKGQLLHF
TGTGCCAGCTCACCTAGTAAGGGACAGCTCCTCCACTTT
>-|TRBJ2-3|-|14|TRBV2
CASSEFRAGGTQYF
TGTGCCAGCAGTGAATTCCGGGCGGGCGGTACGCAGTATTTT
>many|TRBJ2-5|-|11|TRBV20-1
CSADFQESQYF
TGCAGTGCTGACTTCCAAGAGAGCCAGTACTTC